This T cell receptor (beta chain) was identified during a study of shared clonotypes between healthy human individuals. Germline CDR1 and CDR2: SGHNT and YYREEE (reference sequence). There are 16 residues in the CDR3. J lost 3 bases, V lost 4 bases, and 11 bases had no gene match. The protocol was immunoSEQ multiplex PCR, while the TCRdb copy is restricted to in-frame clones and leaves out a portion. The top ten hold about 13% of the sample, which has about 470,000 clones, around 79% seen once. The TCR originated in a woman between 40 and 50 years old in good health. Some clones in this sample may be carry-over from other donors' samples. The chain carries TRBV5-4 and TRBJ2-7; 9 bases agree with TRBD1. Sample: PBMCs. For the CDR3, the DNA is TGTGCCAGCAGCCTGGGACAGGGTAGGTCGGACTACGAGCAGTACTTC. Amino acids: CASSLGQGRSDYEQYF.